This T cell receptor beta chain is from a study of T cell responses to AZD1222 COVID-19 vaccine. Study-level points and caveats: Within unmutated variant regions lay the reported targets of nearly half of spike-specific TCRs. Two doses of AZD1222 preceded a rise in Spike-specific TCR breadth and depth. There were mostly white British donors and more females than males, and clonal diversity was possibly underestimated.

As for this clone: Its antigen remains unknown.

Data came from immunoSEQ multiplex PCR; TCRdb stores just in-frame clones and leaves some out. The sample has some 180,000 clones; approximately 90% are singletons. Germline V gene data show CDR1 as LNHDA and CDR2 as SQIVND (reference sequence). This CDR3 is built from 17 residues. Trimming at V came to 1 base and at J to 4 bases, leaving 7 bases not matched to a gene. The V call is TRBV19, the J call TRBJ2-1, with 10 bases matching TRBD2. The sample was peripheral blood, taken 28 days after the second AZD1222 dose. The TCR sequence derives from an adult who received the AZD1222 COVID-19 vaccine. The CDR3 here is CASSIGASGGLYNEQFF. DNA for the CDR3: TGTGCCAGTAGTATAGGGGCTAGCGGGGGACTTTACAATGAGCAGTTCTTC.